This TCR beta chain was documented in a study of CD8+CD57+ T cells in acquired aplastic anemia. As for the study in general: DNA recovered from sorted CD4+ and CD8+ cells had a mean of around 3.3 ug. Whole-study results and caveats: The number of CD8+ CDR3 sequences shared by patients and controls was roughly 30. The CD8+ Simpson's diversity of patients and controls was not significantly different.

It was patients with CD8+CD57+ cell expansion by flow cytometry who were chosen for sequencing. Untreated patients provided the blood samples, with no therapy given before sampling. A word on this clonotype: Its antigen is not known.

It was genomic DNA that served as the template for profiling TCR beta VDJ and CDR3. Via MiXCR, TCRdb re-called the reads, giving one row per CDR3 protein. This sample carries 270,000 or so distinct CDR3 sequences, about 80% of them seen once, and the ten largest clones take 40% to 55%. V was shortened by 11 bases and J by 5 bases, with 12 bases between the two germline ends. The CDR3 loop spans 11 amino acids. Germline lookup yields CDR1 MNHNS and CDR2 SASEGT. The receptor was derived from a human donor with aplastic anemia. This sequence joins TRBV6-1 and TRBJ1-1; TRBD1 might be the D (5 bases). Sequenced: sorted CD4+, CD8+, or CD8+CD57+ T cells (not recorded which) from PBMCs. The DNA for the CDR3 is TGTGCCGGGACCGGGGCAACTGAAGCTTTCTTT. It yields the protein CAGTGATEAFF.